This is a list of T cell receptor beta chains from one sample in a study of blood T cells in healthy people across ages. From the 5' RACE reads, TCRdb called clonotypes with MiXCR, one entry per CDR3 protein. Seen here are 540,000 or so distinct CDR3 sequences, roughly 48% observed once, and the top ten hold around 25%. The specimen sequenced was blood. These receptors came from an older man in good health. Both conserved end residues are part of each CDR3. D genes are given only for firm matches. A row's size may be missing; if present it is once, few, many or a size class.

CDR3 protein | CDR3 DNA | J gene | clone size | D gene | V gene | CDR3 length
CASSPPVAGGSEQYF | TGTGCCAGCAGCCCTCCTGTCGCGGGGGGGAGCGAGCAGTACTTC | TRBJ2-7 | NA | TRBD2 | TRBV25-1 | 15
CSARGRSGSKGTQYF | TGCAGTGCTAGAGGTCGCAGCGGGAGTAAAGGGACCCAGTACTTC | TRBJ2-5 | NA | TRBD2 | TRBV20-1 | 15
CSAHRAAGDQPQHF | TGCAGTGCTCACCGGGCCGCCGGGGACCAGCCCCAGCATTTT | TRBJ1-5 | NA | NA | TRBV20-1 | 14
CSAQGLPSQRNEQFF | TGCAGTGCTCAGGGACTCCCGTCCCAAAGAAATGAGCAGTTCTTC | TRBJ2-1 | NA | NA | TRBV20-1 | 15
CASSLLRLAGTYNEQFF | TGTGCCAGCAGCTTACTACGGCTAGCGGGGACTTACAATGAGCAGTTCTTC | TRBJ2-1 | NA | TRBD2 | TRBV7-2 | 17
CASSASGGFYEQYF | TGTGCCAGCAGCGCCAGCGGGGGGTTCTACGAGCAGTACTTC | TRBJ2-7 | NA | TRBD2 | TRBV9 | 14
CSVEGGVGGKLFF | TGCAGCGTCGAGGGAGGGGTAGGTGGAAAACTGTTTTTT | TRBJ1-4 | NA | NA | TRBV29-1 | 13
CASSSQGSRKTQYF | TGTGCCAGCAGTTCCCAGGGTAGTCGTAAGACCCAGTACTTC | TRBJ2-5 | NA | NA | TRBV28 | 14
CATGSVSYEQYF | TGTGCCACCGGGTCCGTGTCCTACGAGCAGTACTTC | TRBJ2-7 | NA | NA | TRBV10-3 | 12
CASRVAGSTDTQYF | TGTGCCAGCAGGGTGGCGGGCAGCACAGATACGCAGTATTTT | TRBJ2-3 | many | NA | TRBV6-5 | 14
CASSLAGTTQYF | TGTGCCAGCAGCTTAGCGGGAACCACGCAGTATTTT | TRBJ2-3 | NA | TRBD2 | TRBV3-1 | 12
CAISEGVSTDTQYF | TGTGCCATCAGTGAGGGGGTCTCCACAGATACGCAGTATTTT | TRBJ2-3 | NA | NA | TRBV10-3 | 14
CASSLQSGSTDTQYF | TGTGCCAGCAGCTTACAAAGCGGGAGCACAGATACGCAGTATTTT | TRBJ2-3 | NA | NA | TRBV7-3 | 15
CSAVGPQGAGLYQPQHF | TGCAGTGCTGTAGGTCCCCAGGGGGCAGGACTATATCAGCCCCAGCATTTT | TRBJ1-5 | NA | TRBD1 | TRBV20-1 | 17
CASSLRSGERGETQYF | TGTGCCAGCAGCTTGAGAAGCGGAGAACGGGGAGAGACCCAGTACTTC | TRBJ2-5 | few | NA | TRBV5-4 | 16
CASSNGQWRQETQYF | TGTGCCAGCAGCAACGGGCAGTGGCGCCAAGAGACCCAGTACTTC | TRBJ2-5 | NA | NA | TRBV21-1 | 15
CASSLARVLPGREDQPQHF | TGTGCCAGCAGTTTAGCCCGGGTCTTGCCCGGCCGGGAGGATCAGCCCCAGCATTTT | TRBJ1-5 | NA | NA | TRBV12-3/TRBV12-4 | 19
CASSWGPDQPQHF | TGTGCCAGCAGCTGGGGCCCGGATCAGCCCCAGCATTTT | TRBJ1-5 | few | NA | TRBV7-9 | 13
CASTFRTSGGPEDEQFF | TGTGCCAGCACTTTCCGGACTAGCGGGGGACCCGAGGACGAGCAGTTCTTC | TRBJ2-1 | many | TRBD2 | TRBV6-6 | 17
CASSSLVANGYTF | TGTGCCAGCAGTTCCCTAGTCGCGAATGGCTACACCTTC | TRBJ1-2 | few | NA | TRBV12-3/TRBV12-4 | 13
CSATAHQTNTEAFF | TGCAGCGCTACCGCCCACCAAACGAACACTGAAGCTTTCTTT | TRBJ1-1 | NA | NA | TRBV29-1 | 14
CASSQDWADNQPQHF | TGCGCCAGCAGCCAAGATTGGGCCGACAATCAGCCCCAGCATTTT | TRBJ1-5 | few | NA | TRBV4-3 | 15
CASKPAGVSTDTQYF | TGTGCCAGCAAGCCCGCGGGGGTTAGCACAGATACGCAGTATTTT | TRBJ2-3 | NA | TRBD2 | TRBV10-3 | 15
CSARDADRAGTNEKLFF | TGCAGTGCTAGAGATGCCGACAGGGCAGGGACTAATGAAAAACTGTTTTTT | TRBJ1-4 | NA | TRBD1 | TRBV20-1 | 17
CASSLNGPGAADTQYF | TGTGCCAGCAGCTTAAATGGGCCAGGGGCGGCCGATACGCAGTATTTT | TRBJ2-3 | NA | NA | TRBV7-3 | 16
CGARDEGPLTSYNEQFF | TGCGGTGCTAGAGATGAGGGGCCTTTGACATCCTACAATGAGCAGTTCTTC | TRBJ2-1 | NA | NA | TRBV20-1 | 17
CASSYSPTGSNEKLFF | TGTGCCAGCAGTTACTCCCCGACAGGGAGTAATGAAAAACTGTTTTTT | TRBJ1-4 | few | TRBD1 | TRBV6-6 | 16
CATRGTAFSGANVLTF | TGTGCCACCAGGGGGACGGCATTCTCTGGGGCCAACGTCCTGACTTTC | TRBJ2-6 | NA | TRBD1 | TRBV27 | 16
CASSRRIKGIPSGADVLTF | TGTGCCAGCAGTCGACGGATAAAGGGGATACCCTCTGGAGCCGACGTCCTGACTTTC | TRBJ2-6 | NA | NA | TRBV6-1 | 19
CASSNGRTGDTQYF | TGTGCCAGTAGTAACGGGAGGACTGGAGATACGCAGTATTTT | TRBJ2-3 | NA | TRBD2 | TRBV19 | 14
CASSLGGNGVYEQYF | TGTGCCAGCAGCTTAGGTGGGAACGGGGTCTACGAGCAGTACTTC | TRBJ2-7 | NA | NA | TRBV7-2 | 15
CSARAGNQPQHF | TGCAGTGCTAGAGCAGGGAACCAGCCCCAGCATTTT | TRBJ1-5 | few | NA | TRBV20-1 | 12
CASSLIGPIEVGSPLHF | TGCGCCAGCAGCTTGATTGGCCCCATCGAGGTTGGTTCACCCCTCCACTTT | TRBJ1-6 | NA | NA | TRBV5-1 | 17
CASRSVDEQFF | TGTGCCAGCAGGTCAGTGGATGAGCAGTTCTTC | TRBJ2-1 | NA | NA | TRBV2 | 11
CASTHRSTGVMHQPQHF | TGTGCCAGCACTCATAGATCGACGGGGGTCATGCATCAGCCCCAGCATTTT | TRBJ1-5 | few | NA | TRBV6-2/TRBV6-3 | 17
CSVARANPSTDTQYF | TGCAGCGTTGCTAGGGCAAATCCTAGCACAGATACGCAGTATTTT | TRBJ2-3 | few | NA | TRBV29-1 | 15
CASSYSGLAGKDEQFF | TGTGCCAGCAGTTACTCCGGACTAGCGGGAAAGGATGAGCAGTTCTTC | TRBJ2-1 | many | TRBD2 | TRBV6-5 | 16
CSAPDRSNTEAFF | TGCAGCGCCCCGGACAGATCGAACACTGAAGCTTTCTTT | TRBJ1-1 | NA | NA | TRBV29-1 | 13
CASSVAPGQENYGYTF | TGTGCCAGCAGCGTAGCACCGGGACAGGAGAACTATGGCTACACCTTC | TRBJ1-2 | many | TRBD1 | TRBV9 | 16
CASSVGPGTRYTDTQYF | TGTGCCAGCAGCGTCGGACCAGGGACTCGATACACAGATACGCAGTATTTT | TRBJ2-3 | NA | NA | TRBV9 | 17